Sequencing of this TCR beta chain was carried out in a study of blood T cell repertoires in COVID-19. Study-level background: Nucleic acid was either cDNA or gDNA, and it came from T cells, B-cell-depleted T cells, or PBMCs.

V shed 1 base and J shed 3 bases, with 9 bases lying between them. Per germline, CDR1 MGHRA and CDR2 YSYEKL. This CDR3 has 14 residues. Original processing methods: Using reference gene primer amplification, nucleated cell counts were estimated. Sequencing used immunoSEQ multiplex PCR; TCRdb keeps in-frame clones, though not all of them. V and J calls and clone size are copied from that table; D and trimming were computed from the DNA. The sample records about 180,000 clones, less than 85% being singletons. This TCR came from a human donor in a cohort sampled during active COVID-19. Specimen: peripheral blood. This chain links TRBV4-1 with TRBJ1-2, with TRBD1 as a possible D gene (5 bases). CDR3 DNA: TGCGCCAGCAGCCAAGGACAGATTGACTATGGCTACACCTTC. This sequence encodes CASSQGQIDYGYTF.